This paragraph reports one T cell receptor (beta chain). This clone was detected once. Its cognate antigen has yet to be identified. No base quality information exists; no much larger clone differs at one position. The sample belongs to a study of technical replicates of blood from a few donors (TCRdb year 2017). CDR1 KGHSH and CDR2 LQKENI are derived from the germline V gene. Between the V and J ends, shortened by 2 bases and 0 bases respectively, the junction contains 14 bases. Its CDR3 holds 16 amino acids, cysteine through phenylalanine. The CDR3 DNA has 48 bases and is translated from base 1. Library construction relied on the immunoSEQ multiplex PCR assay. Not all clones reach the TCRdb copy of this immuneACCESS table, which keeps in-frame sequences only. Checked studies attribute under half of the gap to unresolved V genes and leave the rest unexplained. Counted in this sample were tens of thousands of clones; 98% of them appeared once. The top ten hold around 0.16% of the sample.

Sample: T cells isolated from PBMCs. This receptor was identified in a human donor in good health. The rearranged chain carries TRBV18 and TRBJ2-7; the D region possibly corresponds to TRBD2 (6 bases align). The sequenced DNA is TGTGCCAGCTCACCAAGTGGGCGGGGAGACTCCTACGAGCAGTACTTC. The resulting protein is CASSPSGRGDSYEQYF.